The TCR beta chain described here comes from a study of T cell repertoires in cytomegalovirus infection. The study, taken as a whole, reports: The ex vivo response was dominated by HLA-C-restricted CMV-specific TCR beta clonotypes.

MiXCR, run by TCRdb on the reads, gives a single entry per CDR3 protein. The top ten hold around 9% of the sample, which has 200,000 to 300,000 distinct CDR3 sequences, about 13% seen once. This clonotype was seen at least ten times. Its antigen is unknown. The TCR sequence derives from a human donor in good health (CMV status not recorded). Some clones in this sample may be carry-over from other donors' samples. Sequences were obtained from PBMCs.

DNA of the CDR3: TGTGCCAGCAGCTTAGCCGGGACTAGCGGGAGCCCCTCCTACGAGCAGTACTTC. It codes for CASSLAGTSGSPSYEQYF. This rearrangement joins TRBV7-8 to TRBJ2-7, with 14 nucleotides matching TRBD2. The CDR3 is made up of 18 amino acids. Germline-derived CDR1 and CDR2 are SGHVS and FQNEAQ. Losses at the gene ends were 0 bases for V and 0 bases for J; bases not matched to a gene: 4.